The 10 T cell receptor beta chains given below trace back to one sample, sequenced in a study of blood T cell repertoires in COVID-19. Produced via immunoSEQ multiplex PCR; TCRdb's table is partial and in-frame only. Among roughly 300,000 clones listed, less than 90% were seen once. The sequencing input was peripheral blood. These receptors all come from a human donor in a cohort sampled during active COVID-19.

The chain uses TRBV7-9 and TRBJ2-2; TRBD1 aligns across 7 bases. The ends lost 1 base at V and 14 bases at J; junction bases unmatched: 4. Germline assignment: CDR1 SEHNR and CDR2 FQNEAQ (reference sequence). The CDR3 runs to 12 residues. In nucleotides, the CDR3 is TGTGCCAGCAGCTTAGGACAGGGAGAACTGTTTTTT. Encoded protein: CASSLGQGELFF.

This CDR3 reads CASSESWAGGADTQYF. CDR3 DNA: TGTGCCAGCAGTGAATCTTGGGCGGGAGGGGCAGATACGCAGTATTTT. The J gene is TRBJ2-3, the V gene TRBV25-1, with 9 bases fitting TRBD2. The CDR3 spans 16 residues. Germline V lookup: CDR1 MGHDK, CDR2 SYGVNS. V dropped 1 base and J dropped 4; count of bases not matched to a gene: 6. Looking up the rest from reference TRBV25-1 and TRBJ2-3 gives the full variable domain: EADIYQTPRYLVIGTGKKITLECSQTMGHDKMYWYQQDPGMELHLIHYSYGVNSTEKGDLSSESTVSRIRTEHFPLTLESARPSHTSQYLCASSESWAGGADTQYFGPGTRLTVL.

The chain couples TRBV5-1 to TRBJ2-1, with 11 bases matching TRBD2. Looked up from germline, CDR1 is SGHRS and CDR2 is YFSETQ. After removal of 3 bases from V and 8 bases from J, the junction contained 10 bases not matched to a gene. The CDR3 totals 16 residues. This CDR3 is CASSWPLAGVGDEQFF. DNA for the CDR3: TGCGCCAGCAGCTGGCCACTAGCGGGAGTTGGCGATGAGCAGTTCTTC.

The chain couples TRBV2 to TRBJ2-7; D is possibly TRBD1 (7 bases). The germline V and J ends were trimmed by 6 bases and 3 bases, with 15 bases remaining between them. The CDR3 has 14 residues. CDR1 is SNHLY, CDR2 FYNNEI, per germline. CDR3 loop: CASRETGEDYEQYF. CDR3 nucleotide sequence: TGTGCCAGCAGGGAAACAGGGGAGGACTACGAGCAGTACTTC.

V and J are TRBV4-2 and TRBJ2-1; 11 bases match TRBD2. CDR1 is LGHNA, CDR2 YNFKEQ, per germline. Germline trimming cut 5 bases from V and 8 bases from J; bases unmatched to any gene: 20. This CDR3 contains 19 residues. The CDR3 spells CASSEGGLAELRPSDEQFF. The CDR3 DNA is TGTGCCAGCAGCGAAGGGGGACTAGCGGAATTGAGGCCCAGCGATGAGCAGTTCTTC.

The chain recombines TRBV30 with TRBJ2-1; 8 bases map to TRBD1. Germline V gene lookup returns CDR1 GTSNPN and CDR2 SVGIG (reference sequence). V dropped 4 bases and J dropped 7; count of bases not matched to a gene: 15. This CDR3 contains 16 residues. The CDR3 DNA is TGTGCCTGGACCGGGAGTTTCCAGGGGGCGCAGAATGAGCAGTTCTTC. Its translation: CAWTGSFQGAQNEQFF.

In DNA form, the CDR3 reads TGTGCCAGCAGCGCAGGGACTGGAATATACAATGAGCAGTTCTTC. It is translated as CASSAGTGIYNEQFF. This rearrangement joins TRBV9 to TRBJ2-1; D perhaps matches TRBD2 (6 bases). The CDR3 has 15 residues. The germline CDR1 and CDR2 sequences are SGDLS and YYNGEE. Trimming cost V 3 bases and J 4 bases, with 14 bases left between them.

This sequence joins TRBV25-1 and TRBJ2-1, with TRBD2 matching over 8 bases. The V and J ends lost 4 bases and 5 bases, in that order; junction bases with no gene match: 7. The CDR3 spans 15 residues. CDR1 is MGHDK, CDR2 SYGVNS, per germline. In nucleotides, the CDR3 is TGTGCCAGCAGTGTAAGCGGGAGAGGAGACAATGAGCAGTTCTTC. Its translation is CASSVSGRGDNEQFF. The full variable domain, its missing parts supplied by reference TRBV25-1 and TRBJ2-1, is EADIYQTPRYLVIGTGKKITLECSQTMGHDKMYWYQQDPGMELHLIHYSYGVNSTEKGDLSSESTVSRIRTEHFPLTLESARPSHTSQYLCASSVSGRGDNEQFFGPGTRLTVL.

This rearrangement joins TRBV7-3 to TRBJ2-5; 7 bases map to TRBD2. In germline, CDR1 is SGHTA, CDR2 FQGTGA. CDR3 length equals 17 residues. The J segment lost 4 bases and the V segment lost 1 base, leaving 12 bases of the junction unmatched. In nucleotides, the CDR3 is TGTGCCAGCAGCTTAAGGGGGGGACGGCTCACAGGAGAGACCCAGTACTTC. Translating it yields CASSLRGGRLTGETQYF.

The chain combines TRBV5-1 with TRBJ2-3; TRBD2 agrees at 8 bases. This CDR3 spans 14 amino acids. Trimming at V came to 2 bases and at J to 5 bases, leaving 4 bases not matched to a gene. The V gene's germline CDR1 is SGHRS and CDR2 YFSETQ. The CDR3 region has the DNA TGCGCCAGCAGCTTAGGAACTAGCGGAGATACGCAGTATTTT. Translated, it gives CASSLGTSGDTQYF.